This is a list of T cell receptor beta chains from one sample in a study of cytomegalovirus exposure and HLA in healthy donors. The assay was immunoSEQ multiplex PCR, and TCRdb's table has in-frame clones only and misses some. The table lists more than 300,000 clones, 86% of them singletons. The sequencing sample was made of PBMCs. The source of these receptors is a woman younger than 35 in good health and CMV-seronegative. Each CDR3 is given with its conserved first and last residue. D genes are given only for firm matches. Where a row states a size, it is once, few, many or the class of an expanded clone; other rows omit it.

j_call clone_size v_call d_call cdr3_aa cdr3_nt
TRBJ2-1 NA TRBV7-9 TRBD1 CASSTRTGSHPNEQFF TGTGCCAGCAGCACAAGGACAGGATCCCACCCCAATGAGCAGTTCTTC
TRBJ1-2 NA TRBV7-8 TRBD1 CASSSKRGTGEDGYTF TGTGCCAGCAGCTCAAAGAGGGGGACAGGGGAGGATGGCTACACCTTC
TRBJ2-2 once TRBV27 TRBD1 CASSPGTVRPVRGELFF TGTGCCAGCAGTCCCGGGACAGTCCGCCCTGTTAGGGGGGAGCTGTTTTTT
TRBJ2-1 NA TRBV27 NA CASSWGVYNEQFF TGTGCCAGCAGTTGGGGCGTTTACAATGAGCAGTTCTTC
TRBJ2-7 few TRBV29-1 TRBD1 CSASDQGAREQYF TGCAGCGCTTCCGATCAGGGGGCAAGAGAGCAGTACTTC
TRBJ1-1 NA TRBV30 TRBD1 CAWNGQGNTEAFF TGTGCCTGGAACGGACAGGGGAACACTGAAGCTTTCTTT
TRBJ1-5 NA TRBV19 TRBD1 CASKDRGGNQPQHF TGTGCCAGTAAGGACAGGGGGGGCAATCAGCCCCAGCATTTT
TRBJ1-1 NA TRBV5-1 NA CASSRRGQNTEAFF TGCGCCAGCAGCAGGAGGGGCCAGAACACTGAAGCTTTCTTT
TRBJ1-6 NA TRBV7-9 NA CASSLAITQGGNSPLHF TGTGCCAGCAGCTTAGCGATAACACAGGGTGGAAATTCACCCCTCCACTTT
TRBJ2-3 NA TRBV5-1 TRBD1 CASSLGTGTLTDTQYF TGCGCCAGCAGCTTGGGGACAGGGACCCTCACAGATACGCAGTATTTT
TRBJ2-2 NA TRBV4-1 TRBD2 CASSRLAGVTGELFF TGCGCCAGCAGCCGACTAGCGGGGGTAACCGGGGAGCTGTTTTTT
TRBJ2-1 NA TRBV27 TRBD2 CASKRTSGRPQFF TGTGCCAGCAAAAGGACTAGCGGGAGGCCGCAGTTCTTC
TRBJ2-7 NA TRBV18 TRBD1 CASSPGSGTASYEQYF TGTGCCAGCTCACCCGGTTCCGGGACAGCGAGCTACGAGCAGTACTTC
TRBJ2-1 NA TRBV2 TRBD1 CASRRGTGVINEQFF TGTGCCAGCAGGCGAGGGACAGGGGTCATCAATGAGCAGTTCTTC
TRBJ2-1 NA TRBV2 NA CASSDDLGGFYEQFF TGTGCCAGCAGTGATGACTTAGGAGGGTTCTATGAGCAGTTCTTC
TRBJ2-7 NA TRBV7-9 TRBD1 CASSLSLGTGLSEQYF TGTGCCAGCAGCTTATCCCTCGGGACAGGGTTAAGCGAGCAGTACTTC
TRBJ1-1 NA TRBV2 NA CASSEVRVNTEAFF TGTGCCAGCAGTGAGGTCAGGGTGAACACTGAAGCTTTCTTT
TRBJ1-4 NA TRBV4-1 NA CASSQVRGEKLFF TGCGCCAGCAGCCAAGTACGAGGAGAAAAACTGTTTTTT
TRBJ2-1 few TRBV11-2 TRBD1 CASSPDRGRLNEQFF TGTGCCAGCAGCCCGGACAGGGGGCGCCTCAATGAGCAGTTCTTC
TRBJ2-1 once TRBV30 NA CAWSVGTEGNEQFF TGTGCCTGGAGTGTAGGGACGGAGGGGAATGAGCAGTTCTTC
TRBJ1-3 NA TRBV4-1 NA CASSQGFGGVDTIYF TGCGCCAGCAGCCAAGGATTCGGGGGGGTCGACACCATATATTTT
TRBJ2-1 once TRBV14 NA CASSRAPSSYNEQFF TGTGCCAGCAGCCGGGCTCCCAGCTCCTACAATGAGCAGTTCTTC
TRBJ2-5 NA TRBV5-1 TRBD2 CASSVGSGKETQYF TGCGCCAGCAGCGTAGGTAGCGGGAAAGAGACCCAGTACTTC
TRBJ1-3 NA TRBV7-8 NA CASRLTVSGNTIYF TGTGCCAGCAGGTTGACAGTCTCTGGAAACACCATATATTTT
TRBJ2-5 NA TRBV5-1 NA CASSLGPGQPLQETQYF TGCGCCAGCAGCTTGGGACCGGGACAACCACTTCAAGAGACCCAGTACTTC
TRBJ2-1 NA TRBV9 TRBD2 CASSVAAAGGPNNEQFF TGTGCCAGCAGCGTAGCGGCAGCGGGGGGCCCTAACAATGAGCAGTTCTTC
TRBJ2-3 NA TRBV6-5 NA CASSYGGGSTDTQYF TGTGCCAGCAGTTACGGCGGTGGGAGCACAGATACGCAGTATTTT
TRBJ1-5 once TRBV5-1 TRBD1 CASSLGDREEFNQPQHF TGCGCCAGCAGCTTGGGGGACAGGGAAGAGTTCAATCAGCCCCAGCATTTT
TRBJ1-1 NA TRBV9 NA CASSALQAAPNTEAFF TGTGCCAGCAGCGCACTCCAGGCAGCACCGAACACTGAAGCTTTCTTT
TRBJ1-5 once TRBV2 TRBD1 CASSETGEGPQHF TGTGCCAGCAGTGAAACAGGGGAAGGGCCCCAGCATTTT
TRBJ2-5 NA TRBV5-1 NA CASSFQGQEETQYF TGCGCCAGCAGCTTCCAGGGGCAAGAAGAGACCCAGTACTTC
TRBJ1-2 NA TRBV6-4 NA CASSDSQGIRGYTF TGTGCCAGCAGTGACTCCCAGGGGATCAGGGGCTACACCTTC